This is a list of T cell receptor beta chains from one sample in a study of CD4 and CD8 cells across lung adenocarcinoma regions. TCRdb ran MiXCR on the PCR reads and lists one entry per CDR3 protein. The sample includes tens of thousands of distinct CDR3 sequences, about half of them seen just once. The source material was CD8+ T cells from the center of a lung tumor. All receptors come from a female donor with lung adenocarcinoma. The CD4 and CD8 labels of this study may be unreliable. CDR3s leave out the opening cysteine and the closing phenylalanine or tryptophan. Fields, in order: CDR3 protein, J gene, V gene.

CDR3aa: ASSSFGGDQDTQY
j_gene: TRBJ2-5
v_gene: TRBV6-5

CDR3aa: ATSLRATNTQY
j_gene: .
v_gene: TRBV27

CDR3aa: ASSFPWEGRETQY
j_gene: TRBJ2-5
v_gene: TRBV7-7

CDR3aa: ASSLSGGGTRY
j_gene: TRBJ2-3
v_gene: TRBV7-2

CDR3aa: ASSNLTGNTGELF
j_gene: TRBJ2-2
v_gene: TRBV4-1

CDR3aa: AYGETYEQY
j_gene: .
v_gene: TRBV6-1

CDR3aa: AISESLTSGYNEQF
j_gene: TRBJ2-1
v_gene: TRBV10-3

CDR3aa: ASSRVGEQY
j_gene: TRBJ2-5
v_gene: TRBV6-5

CDR3aa: ASSSSQGEETQY
j_gene: TRBJ2-5
v_gene: TRBV7-2

CDR3aa: ASSSPSVSTGAQY
j_gene: TRBJ2-3
v_gene: TRBV6-5

CDR3aa: ASRNGGRGAYGYT
j_gene: TRBJ1-2
v_gene: TRBV6-1

CDR3aa: ASSLTPAVSGRGEQY
j_gene: .
v_gene: TRBV7-2

CDR3aa: ASSSRSGPQETQY
j_gene: TRBJ2-5
v_gene: TRBV5-4

CDR3aa: ASNLVTNLGRANNEQF
j_gene: TRBJ2-1
v_gene: TRBV7-8

CDR3aa: ATTPKRGITLGVNEQF
j_gene: TRBJ2-1
v_gene: TRBV25-1

CDR3aa: ASSPGIRGGGADTQY
j_gene: TRBJ2-3
v_gene: TRBV27

CDR3aa: ASGDLFTSEQY
j_gene: TRBJ2-7
v_gene: TRBV27

CDR3aa: ASSYLKRGSGGTGTQF
j_gene: TRBJ2-2
v_gene: TRBV6-5

CDR3aa: ASSTGQGNNSPHH
j_gene: TRBJ1-5
v_gene: TRBV6-1

CDR3aa: ASSLSRGANNEQF
j_gene: TRBJ2-1
v_gene: TRBV10-1

CDR3aa: ASSSTHWGGQETQY
j_gene: TRBJ2-5
v_gene: TRBV28

CDR3aa: ASSPGGGNQPLH
j_gene: TRBJ1-5
v_gene: TRBV7-2

CDR3aa: ASGGLGRCDQETQY
j_gene: TRBJ2-5
v_gene: TRBV27

CDR3aa: ATKVRGQRKIQY
j_gene: TRBJ2-4
v_gene: TRBV10-3

CDR3aa: ASSATGWGDTQY
j_gene: TRBJ2-3
v_gene: TRBV9

CDR3aa: AGLSPVSTDTQY
j_gene: TRBJ2-3
v_gene: TRBV6-1

CDR3aa: ASSRHANTGELY
j_gene: TRBJ2-3
v_gene: TRBV27

CDR3aa: ASSGGQIYNEQF
j_gene: TRBJ2-1
v_gene: TRBV10-1

CDR3aa: AGSESLHQDTQY
j_gene: TRBJ2-5
v_gene: TRBV10-1

CDR3aa: ASSQVWGDDGGYT
j_gene: TRBJ1-2
v_gene: TRBV14

CDR3aa: ASSYASGRAGEQF
j_gene: .
v_gene: TRBV6-5

CDR3aa: AGRGGCDTDTQY
j_gene: .
v_gene: TRBV10-1

CDR3aa: ASSEPLAGRYEQY
j_gene: .
v_gene: TRBV25-1